These 18 T cell receptor beta chains came from one sample sequenced in a study of patients and donors after allogeneic stem cell transplantation (dated by TCRdb to 2018 to 2020). Library creation used RT-PCR. The sequencer listed for this sample is NextSeq 550. TCRdb trimmed public reads at Q25 via fastp, called clones via MiXCR and kept in-frame beta chains. Each entry merges the rows of one CDR3 protein and shows their most common DNA and genes. The sample table lists about 25,000 distinct CDR3 sequences, less than 45% of them with a count of one. Around 80% of the sample is taken by the ten largest. The specimen was blood, either unsorted or a sorted T cell fraction (not recorded which). These receptors all stem from a human donor who was either an allogeneic HSCT recipient or a stem cell or donor lymphocyte infusion donor (not recorded which). It is not recorded whose cells these are; they may come from a transplant donor.

The chain has TRBV27 and TRBJ2-5, with 9 positions matching TRBD2. Trimming at V came to 6 bases and at J to 4 bases, leaving 3 bases not matched to a gene. The CDR3 has 13 residues. CDR1 is MNHEY and CDR2 is SMNVEV in the germline V gene (reference sequence). The CDR3 region is CASRPGLAETQYF. The CDR3 region has the DNA TGTGCCAGCAGACCGGGACTAGCAGAGACCCAGTACTTC.

The V and J genes are TRBV7-2 and TRBJ2-1; weak D call: TRBD1 (6 bases). Germline assignment: CDR1 SGHTA and CDR2 FQGNSA. Trimming pared 1 base from V and 5 bases from J, leaving 9 bases between. The CDR3 sequence is 14 residues long. This CDR3 reads CASSLVGANNEQFF. The CDR3 coding sequence is TGTGCCAGCAGCTTAGTGGGGGCCAACAATGAGCAGTTCTTC.

The sample holds a few counts of this clonotype. The genes are TRBV5-1 and TRBJ2-1; 16 nucleotides agree with TRBD2. This CDR3 comprises 15 residues. Germline CDR1 SGHRS, CDR2 YFSETQ. J was trimmed by 7 bases and V by 3 bases; bases with no gene match: 1. In nucleotides, the CDR3 is TGCGCCAGCAGCTCGGGACTAGCGGGAGGGAATGAGCAGTTCTTC. Translating it yields CASSSGLAGGNEQFF.

The chain has TRBV2 and TRBJ1-1; D remains unclear. The CDR3 covers 12 residues. V lost 2 bases, J lost 3 bases, and 4 bases lay in between. The V gene's germline CDR1 is SNHLY and CDR2 FYNNEI. The CDR3 DNA follows: TGTGCCAGCAGTGAACGGTACACTGAAGCTTTCTTT. Translation gives CASSERYTEAFF.

The gene calls are TRBV7-2 and TRBJ1-4; D call uncertain. This CDR3 is built from 12 residues. Per germline, CDR1 SGHTA and CDR2 FQGNSA. Trimming stripped 3 bases from V and 7 bases from J, with 6 bases between. Here the CDR3 DNA reads TGTGCCAGCAGCTTCCCTCGTGAAAAACTGTTTTTT. It encodes CASSFPREKLFF.

V and J are TRBV5-1 and TRBJ2-2; no firm D call. CDR1 and CDR2 (germline): SGHRS, YFSETQ. Trimming cost V 0 bases and J 1 base, with 10 bases left between them. The CDR3 runs 16 residues. CDR3 residues: CASSLESAGNTGELFF. CDR3 nucleotide sequence: TGCGCCAGCAGCTTGGAATCGGCAGGGAACACCGGGGAGCTGTTTTTT.

This clonotype was found a few times. This chain links TRBV27 with TRBJ1-1, with a weak D call TRBD1 (5 bases). Per the germline V gene, CDR1 is MNHEY and CDR2 is SMNVEV (reference sequence). The CDR3 spans 16 residues. V lost 0 bases, J lost 0 bases, and 11 bases lay in between. The CDR3: CASSLSLTAMNTEAFF. CDR3 bases: TGTGCCAGCAGTTTATCTCTGACAGCCATGAACACTGAAGCTTTCTTT.

This rearrangement joins TRBV6-6 to TRBJ1-1, with D maybe TRBD1 (6 bases). V was clipped by 2 bases and J by 5 bases, with 9 bases between them. The CDR3 is 13 residues long. The germline CDR1 and CDR2 sequences are MNHNY and SVGAGI (reference sequence). The CDR3 bases are TGTGCCAGCAGTTACGCAGGGGTGACTGAAGCTTTCTTT. It translates to CASSYAGVTEAFF.

The chain carries TRBV9 and TRBJ2-1; no clear D. V lost 0 bases to trimming and J lost 5 bases, with 6 bases between them. Germline V gives CDR1 SGDLS, CDR2 YYNGEE. The CDR3 sequence is 13 residues long. The CDR3 here is CASSVVTNNEQFF. The CDR3 region has the DNA TGTGCCAGCAGCGTAGTGACCAACAATGAGCAGTTCTTC.

This clonotype was found many times. The chain couples TRBV29-1 to TRBJ2-3; 9 bases match TRBD1. This CDR3 is built from 15 residues. With 7 bases clipped from V and 4 bases from J, the junction kept 12 bases outside the gene matches. Germline CDR1 is SQVTM and CDR2 is ANQGSEA. CDR3 bases: TGCAGCGCTACAACCGGGACAGGGTGGTCAGATACGCAGTATTTT. Translating gives CSATTGTGWSDTQYF.

The chain joins TRBV4-2 to TRBJ2-1; 9 positions agree with TRBD2. Germline loops: CDR1 LGHNA, CDR2 YNFKEQ. The CDR3 loop spans 16 amino acids. V lost 0 bases and J lost 4; bases outside the gene matches: 4. CDR3 region: CASSQERLAGYNEQFF. CDR3 coding DNA: TGTGCCAGCAGCCAAGAGCGGCTAGCGGGGTACAATGAGCAGTTCTTC.

This clonotype has a handful of counts. V is TRBV11-2 and J is TRBJ1-2; D is unresolved. Trimming left V 1 base short and J 8 bases short, with 5 bases between. Per the germline V gene, CDR1 is SGHAT and CDR2 is FQNNGV. The CDR3 totals 11 residues. CDR3 bases: TGTGCCAGCAGCTTAGTATTCGGCTACACCTTC. This gives the protein CASSLVFGYTF.

J is TRBJ2-5 and V is TRBV5-4; the D is unclear. With 2 bases removed from V and 1 base from J, the gap between germline ends came to 21 bases. Germline CDR1 is SGHNT and CDR2 is YYREEE (reference sequence). This CDR3 contains 18 residues. The CDR3 coding sequence is TGTGCCAGCAGCTTTGGTGTCCGCCGAGGCTTTCTCCAAGAGACCCAGTACTTC. As protein: CASSFGVRRGFLQETQYF.

This clonotype occurred a few times. V and J are TRBV19 and TRBJ2-1; a weak D match, TRBD2 (6 bases). Trimming took 4 bases from V and 0 from J, leaving 10 bases between them. Germline CDR1 is LNHDA and CDR2 is SQIVND (reference sequence). This CDR3 region has 15 residues. As DNA, the CDR3 is TGTGCCAGTAGTACGCGGGGACGCTCCTACAATGAGCAGTTCTTC. Amino acids: CASSTRGRSYNEQFF.

There are a few counts of this clonotype. J is TRBJ2-3 and V is TRBV10-3; D perhaps matches TRBD2 (6 bases). The CDR3 extends over 12 amino acids. The V gene's germline CDR1 is ENHRY and CDR2 SYGVKD. CDR3 sequence (DNA): TGTGGAGTTGCGCGGGACACAGATACGCAGTATTTT. Its translation is CGVARDTDTQYF.

This rearrangement joins TRBV12-3 or TRBV12-4 to TRBJ2-2, with a possible D match to TRBD2 (5 bases). Trimming cost V 6 bases and J 4 bases, with 12 bases left between them. The CDR3 contains 14 residues. This CDR3 reads CASSGELLTGELFF. CDR3 coding DNA: TGTGCCAGCAGCGGGGAGCTACTCACCGGGGAGCTGTTTTTT.

This clonotype was observed a single time. The V and J genes are TRBV3-1 and TRBJ2-1, with TRBD1 matching 8 bases. Trimming took 4 bases from V and 12 from J; bases not matched to a gene: 8. In germline, CDR1 is LGHDT, CDR2 YNNKEL (reference sequence). This CDR3 region has 13 residues. For the CDR3, the DNA is TGTGCCAGCAGCCTGGGACAGGCAAACGGGCAGTTCTTC. This encodes CASSLGQANGQFF.

The rearrangement joins TRBV5-1 to TRBJ2-3; TRBD2 might be the D (6 bases). This CDR3 has 13 amino acids. V lost 4 bases and J 5 bases, leaving 11 bases between the germline ends. CDR1 is SGHRS and CDR2 is YFSETQ in the germline V gene. The CDR3 coding sequence is TGCGCCAGCAGCCCTCCGGGGGTAGATACGCAGTATTTT. It codes for CASSPPGVDTQYF.